A single sample is the source of the 28 T cell receptor beta chains below, sequenced in a study of regulatory T cells in long-lasting Graves disease. Investigators prepared the TCR beta libraries by applying iRepertoire HTBI primers and Arm-PCR of CDR3 regions. TCRdb reprocessed the multiplex PCR reads with MiXCR, giving one entry per CDR3 protein. The repertoire holds 350,000 to 450,000 distinct CDR3 sequences, with about a sixth as singletons. Time point described: newly diagnosed GD, antithyroid drugs for less than 3 months. The TCR library was made from RNA that had been extracted from PBMCs in TRIzol. This sample was also put to use in a study of T cells in Graves' hyperthyroidism and ophthalmopathy.

The source was peripheral blood mononuclear cells (PBMCs), collected at new diagnosis, from a patient treated with antithyroid drugs. The receptor set was obtained from a man aged 35 to 55 with Graves disease.

The V gene is TRBV29-1, the J gene TRBJ2-1; 8 positions agree with TRBD1. The V and J ends lost 6 bases and 4 bases, in that order; junction bases with no gene match: 8. Germline values: CDR1 SQVTM, CDR2 ANQGSEA. The CDR3 has 14 amino acids. CDR3: CSVINRDRYNEQFF. The CDR3 DNA reads TGCAGCGTGATAAACCGGGACAGGTACAATGAGCAGTTCTTC.

This clonotype came up many times. The chain recombines TRBV6-5 with TRBJ1-1, with D uncertain. CDR1 and CDR2 from the germline V gene are MNHEY and SVGAGI. CDR3 length: 13 amino acids. V shed 1 base and J shed 2 bases, with 5 bases lying between them. CDR3 in amino acids: CASSYYHNTEAFF. The CDR3 bases are TGTGCCAGCAGTTACTACCATAACACTGAAGCTTTCTTT.

J is TRBJ2-3 and V is TRBV6-2 or TRBV6-3, with 9 bases that match TRBD2. The J call may be wrong; the DNA end is better matched by TRBJ2-7. Germline CDR1 MNHEY, CDR2 SVGEGT. This CDR3 is built from 15 residues. The CDR3 protein is CASSYGGGASGEQYF. The CDR3 region has the DNA TGTGCCAGCAGTTACGGCGGGGGGGCCTCTGGCGAGCAGTACTTC.

This clonotype has a handful of counts. The V gene is TRBV12-3 or TRBV12-4, the J gene TRBJ2-1, with a possible D match to TRBD1 (6 bases). The CDR3 is 11 residues long. V lost 6 bases and J lost 15, with 15 bases in between. CDR3 coding DNA: TGTGCCAGCAGCACAGGGACCAACTTGTTCTTC. This encodes CASSTGTNLFF.

V usage is TRBV6-2 or TRBV6-3 and J usage is TRBJ1-1; the match to TRBD1 covers 9 bases. V lost 7 bases, J lost 8 bases, and 2 bases stayed unmatched. Looked up from germline, CDR1 is MNHEY and CDR2 is SVGEGT. The CDR3 contains 11 residues. In DNA, the CDR3 is TGTGCCAGCACCGGGACAGGGGAAGCTTTCTTT. This codes for CASTGTGEAFF.

This sequence joins TRBV20-1 and TRBJ2-2; D may be TRBD2 (5 bases). The ends were cut back, 3 bases at V and 1 base at J, with 9 bases in the middle. There are 14 residues in the CDR3. CDR1 and CDR2 (germline): DFQATT, SNEGSKA (reference sequence). The CDR3 reads CSASTAGNTGELFF. For the CDR3, the DNA is TGCAGTGCTAGTACGGCGGGGAACACCGGGGAGCTGTTTTTT.

This rearrangement joins TRBV2 to TRBJ2-6; tentative D call: TRBD1 (6 bases). The germline V gene has CDR1 SNHLY and CDR2 FYNNEI. V dropped 8 bases and J dropped 4 bases, with 15 bases sitting between them. The CDR3 has 15 amino acids. CDR3 sequence: CASFETGYGANVLTF. Here the CDR3 DNA reads TGTGCCAGCTTTGAAACAGGGTACGGGGCCAACGTCCTGACTTTC.

On this clonotype itself: Since a much larger clone is just one base distant, this may be a read error. The gene calls are TRBV7-2 and TRBJ1-1; D is unresolved. This CDR3 is built from 11 residues. The germline V gene encodes CDR1 SGHTA and CDR2 FQGNSA. The CDR3 region has the DNA TGTCCCAGCAGCGAGGGCACTGAAGCTTTCTTT. As protein: CPSSEGTEAFF.

This clonotype has more than one count but fewer than ten. V gene TRBV18 combines with J gene TRBJ2-3; D tentatively reads TRBD1 or TRBD2 (5 bases each). V was cut by 3 bases and J by 6 bases, with 25 bases left in between. Germline CDR1 reads KGHSH; CDR2 reads LQKENI. The CDR3 spans 18 residues. The CDR3 loop is CASSPATTRIGTGDTQYF. The DNA of the CDR3 is TGTGCCAGCTCACCGGCGACAACTAGAATTGGGACCGGGGATACGCAGTATTTT.

The chain is built from TRBV30 and TRBJ1-5; D is uncertain. The length of the CDR3 is 13 residues. Germline V lookup: CDR1 GTSNPN, CDR2 SVGIG (reference sequence). V was trimmed by 2 bases and J by 5 bases, leaving 10 bases between them. The CDR3, as DNA: TGTGCCTGGAGTTCAACTCCAGATCAGCCCCAGCATTTT. Protein: CAWSSTPDQPQHF. Full variable domain (outside the CDR3, taken from reference TRBV30 and TRBJ1-5): SQTIHQWPATLVQPVGSPLSLECTVEGTSNPNLYWYRQAAGRGLQLLFYSVGIGQISSEVPQNLSASRPQDRQFILSSKKLLLSDSGFYLCAWSSTPDQPQHFGDGTRLSIL.

This clonotype was seen many times. The J gene is TRBJ1-4, the V gene TRBV7-8; D ambiguous. Trimming took 1 base from V and 0 from J, leaving 9 bases between them. Germline-derived CDR1 and CDR2 are SGHVS and FQNEAQ. The CDR3 spans 16 residues. CDR3 coding DNA: TGTGCCAGCAGCTTAGGGGAACAGACAACTAATGAAAAACTGTTTTTT. Translated, it gives CASSLGEQTTNEKLFF.

Only a few counts were recorded for this clonotype. This may be a read error, as it is one base from a much larger clone. This chain connects TRBV5-5 to TRBJ1-5, with 11 bases matching TRBD1. The germline V gene has CDR1 SGHKS and CDR2 YYEKEE (reference sequence). The V segment lost 0 bases and the J segment 4 bases; nucleotides outside the gene matches: 6. The CDR3 runs to 17 residues. The CDR3 region has the DNA TGTGCCAGCAGCTTGGCTGGAGGACAGGGGGCTAATCAGCCCCAGCATTTT. Amino acids: CASSLAGGQGANQPQHF.

The rearrangement joins TRBV5-7 to TRBJ1-5, with D tentatively TRBD1 (6 bases). TRBV5-7 is identified as an open reading frame with a role that is uncertain. The CDR3 spans 15 residues. V lost 4 bases, J lost 5 bases, and 16 bases lay in between. The CDR3 coding sequence is TGTGCCAGCAGCAACCGGTGGGGGGGGCATCAGCCCCAGCATTTT. It is translated as CASSNRWGGHQPQHF.

V gene TRBV6-2 or TRBV6-3 combines with J gene TRBJ1-6; 7 nucleotides line up with TRBD1. Germline-derived CDR1 and CDR2 are MNHEY and SVGEGT. This CDR3 has 16 residues. V was pared by 3 bases and J by 8 bases, with 10 bases of the junction left unmatched. The CDR3 DNA sequence: TGTGCCAGCAGTTATTCCCGGACAGGAGGGGATTCACCCCTCCACTTT. Residues: CASSYSRTGGDSPLHF.

Concerning this clonotype itself: A much larger clone differs by one base, so this may be a read error. The rearrangement links TRBV20-1 to TRBJ2-7; TRBD1 matches 9 bases. The CDR3 is made up of 17 amino acids. Unmatched junction bases numbered 23, after V lost 7 bases and J lost 7 bases. Germline V gene sequence: CDR1 DFQATT, CDR2 SNEGSKA (reference sequence). CDR3 DNA: TGCAGTGAGACGGGACAGGGCAAGGATCGCTCCTACAATGAGCAGTACTTC. The encoded protein is CSETGQGKDRSYNEQYF.

The V gene is TRBV7-9, the J gene TRBJ1-3; D is undetermined. This CDR3 region has 17 residues. The V end lost 0 bases, the J end lost 0 bases, and 12 bases lay between the germline ends. The germline gives CDR1 SEHNR, CDR2 FQNEAQ (reference sequence). For the CDR3, the DNA is TGTGCCAGCAGCTTAGCCGCGGGAGCCAGCTCTGGAAACACCATATATTTT. This encodes CASSLAAGASSGNTIYF.

This clonotype was recorded a few times. The rearrangement uses TRBV6-2 or TRBV6-3 and TRBJ2-7; 10 bases fit TRBD2. This CDR3 comprises 15 residues. CDR1 and CDR2 from the germline V gene are MNHEY and SVGEGT. The V segment lost 5 bases and the J segment 6 bases; nucleotides outside the gene matches: 10. The CDR3 protein is CASSGTLAGVLEQYF. The CDR3 DNA reads as TGTGCCAGCAGTGGGACTCTAGCGGGGGTGCTCGAGCAGTACTTC.

This clonotype was counted many times. The V gene is TRBV28, the J gene TRBJ1-4; D might be TRBD1 (5 bases). The germline V and J ends were trimmed by 6 bases and 0 bases, with 14 bases remaining between them. The CDR3 loop spans 16 amino acids. Germline V gene lookup returns CDR1 MDHEN and CDR2 SYDVKM. The CDR3 bases are TGTGCCAGCAGACAATACTCAGGGACAACTAATGAAAAACTGTTTTTT. Protein sequence: CASRQYSGTTNEKLFF.

This clonotype was counted at least ten times. The chain joins TRBV5-1 to TRBJ1-1; 7 bases match TRBD1. The V segment lost 1 base and the J segment 3 bases; nucleotides outside the gene matches: 3. Germline lookup yields CDR1 SGHRS and CDR2 YFSETQ. This CDR3 region has 14 residues. CDR3 sequence reads: CASSLRGPYTEAFF. CDR3 bases: TGCGCCAGCAGCTTGAGGGGGCCGTACACTGAAGCTTTCTTT.

This clonotype was counted many times. The chain couples TRBV7-9 to TRBJ1-4, with 8 bases fitting TRBD1. This CDR3 spans 15 amino acids. The V gene's germline CDR1 is SEHNR and CDR2 FQNEAQ (reference sequence). V gave up 5 bases and J gave up 8 bases; unmatched junction bases: 10. CDR3 in DNA: TGTGCCAGCAGCCCTAACGACAGGGGTGGCGAAAAACTGTTTTTT. Encoded protein: CASSPNDRGGEKLFF.

This clonotype was recorded at least ten times. The chain is built from TRBV28 and TRBJ1-2; 8 positions agree with TRBD1. The CDR3 is made up of 14 amino acids. V was clipped by 6 bases and J by 6 bases; unmatched bases: 9. CDR1 and CDR2 (germline): MDHEN, SYDVKM. CDR3 DNA sequence: TGTGCCAGCAGCGGGGACAGGCTTCCTCATGGCTACACCTTC. Encoded protein: CASSGDRLPHGYTF.

This clonotype was detected ten times or more. This chain joins TRBV6-1 and TRBJ2-1, with 8 bases fitting TRBD2. In germline, CDR1 is MNHNS, CDR2 SASEGT. The junction had 4 bases not matched to a gene; V was cut back by 6 bases and J by 0 bases. The CDR3 consists of 15 residues. The CDR3 DNA sequence: TGTGCCAGCAGAGCAGCGGGGGTCTCCTACAATGAGCAGTTCTTC. Protein: CASRAAGVSYNEQFF.

This clonotype was observed at least ten times. The chain recombines TRBV24-1 with TRBJ2-4, with no clear D. V lost 0 bases to trimming and J lost 4 bases, with 6 bases between them. This CDR3 contains 14 residues. Germline loops: CDR1 KGHDR, CDR2 SFDVKD. The CDR3 loop reads CATSDLFGKNIQYF. CDR3 in DNA: TGTGCCACCAGTGATTTGTTTGGGAAAAACATTCAGTACTTC.

This clonotype came up a few times. This rearrangement joins TRBV19 to TRBJ1-6; TRBD1 matches 9 bases. The CDR3 covers 15 residues. Germline trimming cut 8 bases from V and 6 bases from J; bases unmatched to any gene: 8. From germline, CDR1 is LNHDA and CDR2 SQIVND (reference sequence). CDR3 residues: CASGWTGVGNSPLHF. The CDR3 region has the DNA TGTGCCAGTGGGTGGACAGGGGTTGGTAATTCACCCCTCCACTTT.

Concerning this clonotype: A much larger clone is a single base away; this may be a read error. The genes are TRBV2 and TRBJ1-4, with D unclear. Germline V gives CDR1 SNHLY, CDR2 FYNNEI. The CDR3 is made up of 14 amino acids. V was shortened by 4 bases and J by 6 bases, with 12 bases between the two germline ends. The CDR3 sequence: CASSVRLIDEKLFF. The CDR3, as DNA: TGTGCCAGCAGTGTCCGGTTAATTGATGAAAAACTGTTTTTT.

The genes are TRBV11-3 and TRBJ2-7; D is uncertain. CDR1 is SGHNT and CDR2 is YENEEA in the germline V gene. With 4 bases removed from V and 4 bases from J, the gap between germline ends came to 11 bases. CDR3 size: 13 residues. CDR3: CASSSQKSYEQYF. The CDR3 region has the DNA TGTGCCAGCAGCTCCCAGAAGTCATACGAGCAGTACTTC.

In the case of this clonotype: One end of the junction varies from germline; a read error may be responsible. This rearrangement joins TRBV5-1 to TRBJ2-3, with D tentatively TRBD1 (6 bases). The CDR3 is made up of 15 amino acids. Looked up from germline, CDR1 is SGHRS and CDR2 is YFSETQ. CDR3 loop: CASSSVQGFTDTQYF. The CDR3 DNA sequence: TGTGCCAGCAGCTCGGTACAGGGTTTCACAGATACGCAGTATTTT.

This clonotype has ten or more counts. The chain couples TRBV20-1 to TRBJ2-5; TRBD1 is a possible D gene (6 bases). This CDR3 spans 13 amino acids. V was pared by 3 bases and J by 4 bases, with 12 bases between. The germline V gene encodes CDR1 DFQATT and CDR2 SNEGSKA (reference sequence). CDR3 nucleotides: TGCAGTGCTAGCGCCAGGGGCGTAGAGACCCAGTACTTC. Residues: CSASARGVETQYF.